The clone carrying this TCR beta chain was counted many times. This entry belongs to a study of Graves' ophthalmopathy and Graves' hyperthyroidism. Germline CDR1 is GTSNPN and CDR2 is SVGIG (reference sequence). This CDR3 comprises 16 residues. After removal of 2 bases from V and 1 base from J, the junction contained 8 bases not matched to a gene. Beta-chain TCR CDR3 regions were amplified from RNA transcripts. HTBI-primed first-round RT-PCR preceded second-round multiplex PCR. MiXCR, run by TCRdb on the multiplex PCR reads, gives a single entry per CDR3 protein. The profile shows 350,000 to 450,000 distinct CDR3 sequences, over 20% of them singletons. Stable hyperthyroidism denotes an absence of ophthalmopathy throughout 18 months of follow-up. Hyperthyroidism in these 18- to 65-year-old patients was newly diagnosed, lasting under 2 months.

The rearrangement links TRBV30 to TRBJ1-1; 9 bases are shared with TRBD1. The sequencing input was peripheral blood. The sequence came from a woman aged 18-35 years with stable Graves' hyperthyroidism. The CDR3 DNA sequence: TGTGCCTGGAGTTCACAGGGGGCCCTTAGGAACACTGAAGCTTTCTTT. This translates into CAWSSQGALRNTEAFF.